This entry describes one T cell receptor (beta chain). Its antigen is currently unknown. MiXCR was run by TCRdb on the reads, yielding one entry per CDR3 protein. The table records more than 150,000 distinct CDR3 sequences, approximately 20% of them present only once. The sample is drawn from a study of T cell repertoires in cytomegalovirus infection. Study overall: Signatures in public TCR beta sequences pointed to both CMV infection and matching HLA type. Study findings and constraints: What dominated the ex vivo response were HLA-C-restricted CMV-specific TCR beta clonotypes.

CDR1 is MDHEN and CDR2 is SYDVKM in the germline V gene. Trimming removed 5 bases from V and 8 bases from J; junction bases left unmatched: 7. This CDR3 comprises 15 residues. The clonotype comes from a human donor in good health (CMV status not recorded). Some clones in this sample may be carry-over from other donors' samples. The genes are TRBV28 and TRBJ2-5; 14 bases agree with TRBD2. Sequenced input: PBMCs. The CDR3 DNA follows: TGTGCCAGCAGTCCCCCCGGGACTAGCGGGAGAACCCAGTACTTC. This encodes CASSPPGTSGRTQYF.